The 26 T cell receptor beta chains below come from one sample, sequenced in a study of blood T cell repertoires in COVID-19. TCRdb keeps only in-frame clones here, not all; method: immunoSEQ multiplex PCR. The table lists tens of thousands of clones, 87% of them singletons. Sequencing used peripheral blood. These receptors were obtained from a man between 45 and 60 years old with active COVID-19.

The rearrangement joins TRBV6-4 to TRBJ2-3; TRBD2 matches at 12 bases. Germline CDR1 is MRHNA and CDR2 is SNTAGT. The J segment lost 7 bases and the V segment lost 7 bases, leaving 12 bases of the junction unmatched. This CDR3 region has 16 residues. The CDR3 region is CASTELTSGSVYTQYF. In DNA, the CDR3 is TGTGCCAGCACCGAGCTGACTAGCGGGAGTGTATATACGCAGTATTTT.

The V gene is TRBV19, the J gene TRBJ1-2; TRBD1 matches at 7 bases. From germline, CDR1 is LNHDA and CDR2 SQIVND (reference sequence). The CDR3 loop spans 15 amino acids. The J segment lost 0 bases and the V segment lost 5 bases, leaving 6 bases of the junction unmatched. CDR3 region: CASSPHRGSNYGYTF. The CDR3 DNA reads TGTGCCAGTAGTCCTCACAGGGGATCTAACTATGGCTACACCTTC.

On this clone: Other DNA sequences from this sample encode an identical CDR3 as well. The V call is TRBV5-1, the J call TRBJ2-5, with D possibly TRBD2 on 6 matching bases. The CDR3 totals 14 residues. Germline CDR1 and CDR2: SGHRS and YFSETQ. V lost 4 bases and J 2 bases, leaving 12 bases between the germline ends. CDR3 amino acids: CASSLGTLQETQYF. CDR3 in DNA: TGCGCCAGCAGCCTCGGGACTTTGCAAGAGACCCAGTACTTC.

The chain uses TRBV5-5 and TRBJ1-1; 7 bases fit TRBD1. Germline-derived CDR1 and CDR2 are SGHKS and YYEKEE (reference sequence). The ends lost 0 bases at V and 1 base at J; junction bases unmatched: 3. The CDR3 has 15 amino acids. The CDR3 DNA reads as TGTGCCAGCAGCTTGGCCCCAGGGGGGAACACTGAAGCTTTCTTT. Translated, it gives CASSLAPGGNTEAFF.

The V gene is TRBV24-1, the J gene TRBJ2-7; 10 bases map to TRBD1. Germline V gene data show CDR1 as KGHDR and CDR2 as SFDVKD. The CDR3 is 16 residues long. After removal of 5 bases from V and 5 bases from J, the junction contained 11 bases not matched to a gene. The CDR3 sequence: CATSASSGTGADEQYF. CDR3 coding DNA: TGTGCCACCAGTGCTTCGTCCGGGACAGGGGCCGACGAGCAGTACTTC.

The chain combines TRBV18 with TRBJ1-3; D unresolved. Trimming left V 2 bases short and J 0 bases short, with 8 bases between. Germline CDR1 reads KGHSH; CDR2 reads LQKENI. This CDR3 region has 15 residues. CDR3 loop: CASSPNGYSGNTIYF. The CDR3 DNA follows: TGTGCCAGCTCACCAAACGGGTACTCTGGAAACACCATATATTTT. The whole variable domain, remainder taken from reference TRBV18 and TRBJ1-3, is NAGVMQNPRHLVRRRGQEARLRCSPMKGHSHVYWYRQLPEEGLKFMVYLQKENIIDESGMPKERFSAEFPKEGPSILRIQQVVRGDSAAYFCASSPNGYSGNTIYFGEGSWLTVV.

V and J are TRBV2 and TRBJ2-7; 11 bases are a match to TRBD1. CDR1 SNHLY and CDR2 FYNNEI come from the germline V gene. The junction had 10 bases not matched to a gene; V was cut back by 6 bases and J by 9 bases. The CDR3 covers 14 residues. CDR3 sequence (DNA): TGTGCCAGCAGGGAGGACAGGGGGCCCCATGTGCAGTACTTC. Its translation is CASREDRGPHVQYF. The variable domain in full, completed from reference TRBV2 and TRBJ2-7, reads EPEVTQTPSHQVTQMGQEVILRCVPISNHLYFYWYRQILGQKVEFLVSFYNNEISEKSEIFDDQFSVERPDGSNFTLKIRSTKLEDSAMYFCASREDRGPHVQYFGPGTRLTVT.

CDR3 in amino acids: CATSDWTSERETQYF. The CDR3 DNA reads TGTGCCACCAGTGACTGGACTAGCGAGAGAGAGACCCAGTACTTC. The V call is TRBV24-1, the J call TRBJ2-5; 9 positions match TRBD2. This CDR3 comprises 15 residues. V gave up 4 bases and J gave up 4 bases; unmatched junction bases: 6. Germline V gives CDR1 KGHDR, CDR2 SFDVKD.

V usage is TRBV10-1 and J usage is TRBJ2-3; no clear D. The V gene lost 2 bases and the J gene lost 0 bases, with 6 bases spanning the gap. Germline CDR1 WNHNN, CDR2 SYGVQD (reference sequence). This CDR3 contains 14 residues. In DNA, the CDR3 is TGCGCCAGCAGTGAGCATCAGAGCACAGATACGCAGTATTTT. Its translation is CASSEHQSTDTQYF.

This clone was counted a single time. The CDR3 nucleotides are TGTGCCAGCCAACCCGGGACTAGCGATAACCATTATACGCAGTATTTT. It yields the protein CASQPGTSDNHYTQYF. The V call is TRBV9, the J call TRBJ2-3, with TRBD2 identical over 10 bases. J was trimmed by 7 bases and V by 7 bases; bases with no gene match: 15. Germline-derived CDR1 and CDR2 are SGDLS and YYNGEE. The CDR3 extends over 16 amino acids.

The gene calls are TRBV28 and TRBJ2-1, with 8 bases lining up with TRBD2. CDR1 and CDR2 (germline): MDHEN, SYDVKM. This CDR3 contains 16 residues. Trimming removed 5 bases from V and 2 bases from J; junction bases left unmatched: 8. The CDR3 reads CASSQYSGGPYNEQFF. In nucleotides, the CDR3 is TGTGCCAGCAGTCAATATTCGGGAGGGCCCTACAATGAGCAGTTCTTC.

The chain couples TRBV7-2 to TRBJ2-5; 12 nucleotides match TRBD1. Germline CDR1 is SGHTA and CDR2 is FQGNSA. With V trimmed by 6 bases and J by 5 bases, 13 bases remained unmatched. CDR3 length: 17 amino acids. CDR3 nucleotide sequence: TGTGCCAGCAGTCCCCGGGCGGGACAGGGGGCTTCGGAGACCCAGTACTTC. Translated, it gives CASSPRAGQGASETQYF.

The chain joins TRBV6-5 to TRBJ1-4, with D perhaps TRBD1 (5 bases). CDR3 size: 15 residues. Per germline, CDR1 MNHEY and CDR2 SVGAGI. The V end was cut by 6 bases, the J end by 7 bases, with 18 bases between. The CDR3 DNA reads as TGTGCCAGCAGAACAACTCAGGGATATGGTGAAAAACTGTTTTTT. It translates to CASRTTQGYGEKLFF.

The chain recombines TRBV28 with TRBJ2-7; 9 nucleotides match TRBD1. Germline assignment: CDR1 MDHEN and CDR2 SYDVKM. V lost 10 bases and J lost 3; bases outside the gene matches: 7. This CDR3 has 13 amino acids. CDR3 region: CATTTDRGYEQYF. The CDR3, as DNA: TGTGCCACCACAACGGACAGGGGCTACGAGCAGTACTTC. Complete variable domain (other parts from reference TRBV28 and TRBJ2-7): DVKVTQSSRYLVKRTGEKVFLECVQDMDHENMFWYRQDPGLGLRLIYFSYDVKMKEKGDIPEGYSVSREKKERFSLILESASTNQTSMYLCATTTDRGYEQYFGPGTRLTVT.

CDR3 in DNA: TGTGCCAGCAGGGCACAGAGCTATAACTATGGCTACACCTTC. Translation: CASRAQSYNYGYTF. The V call is TRBV6-5, the J call TRBJ1-2; no clear D. Trimming left V 6 bases short and J 1 base short, with 12 bases between. The CDR3 extends over 14 amino acids. Per germline, CDR1 MNHEY and CDR2 SVGAGI.

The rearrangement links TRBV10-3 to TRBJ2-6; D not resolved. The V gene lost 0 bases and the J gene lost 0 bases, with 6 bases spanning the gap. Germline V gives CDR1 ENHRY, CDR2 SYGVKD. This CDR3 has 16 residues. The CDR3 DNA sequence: TGTGCCATCAGTGAGTCTTGGAGCTCTGGGGCCAACGTCCTGACTTTC. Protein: CAISESWSSGANVLTF.

The CDR3 DNA reads TGTGCCAGCAGCGGGGGATCTGGGGCCAACGTCCTGACTTTC. This sequence encodes CASSGGSGANVLTF. This rearrangement joins TRBV28 to TRBJ2-6; a possible D gene is TRBD2 (6 bases). The CDR3 runs 14 residues. Germline V gives CDR1 MDHEN, CDR2 SYDVKM. The V end lost 6 bases, the J end lost 1 base, and 7 bases lay between the germline ends. The full variable domain, in which reference TRBV28 and TRBJ2-6 provide the parts outside the CDR3, is DVKVTQSSRYLVKRTGEKVFLECVQDMDHENMFWYRQDPGLGLRLIYFSYDVKMKEKGDIPEGYSVSREKKERFSLILESASTNQTSMYLCASSGGSGANVLTFGAGSRLTVL.

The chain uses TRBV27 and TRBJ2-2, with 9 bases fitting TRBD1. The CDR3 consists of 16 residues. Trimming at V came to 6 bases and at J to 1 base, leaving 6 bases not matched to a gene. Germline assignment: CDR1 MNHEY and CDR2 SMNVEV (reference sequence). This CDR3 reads CASSRTGGLNTGELFF. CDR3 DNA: TGTGCCAGCAGCCGTACAGGGGGCCTGAACACCGGGGAGCTGTTTTTT.

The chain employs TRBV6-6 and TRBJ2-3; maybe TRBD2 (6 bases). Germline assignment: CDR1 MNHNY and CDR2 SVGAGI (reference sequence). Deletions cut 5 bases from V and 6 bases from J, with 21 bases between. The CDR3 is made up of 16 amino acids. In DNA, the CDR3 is TGTGCCAGCAGTCACCAGACTAGGAGGGGTGCGGATACGCAGTATTTT. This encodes CASSHQTRRGADTQYF.

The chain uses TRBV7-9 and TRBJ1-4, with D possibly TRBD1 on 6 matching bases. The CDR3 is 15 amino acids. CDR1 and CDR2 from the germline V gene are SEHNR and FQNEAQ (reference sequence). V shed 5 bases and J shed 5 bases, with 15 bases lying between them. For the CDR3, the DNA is TGTGCCAGCAGCCGTCGACAGGCTTCGAATGAAAAACTGTTTTTT. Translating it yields CASSRRQASNEKLFF.

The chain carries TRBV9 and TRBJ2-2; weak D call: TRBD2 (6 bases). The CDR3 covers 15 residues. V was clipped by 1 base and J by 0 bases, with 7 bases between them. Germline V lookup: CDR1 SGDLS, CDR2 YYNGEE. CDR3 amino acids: CASSVRGTNTGELFF. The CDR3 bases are TGTGCCAGCAGCGTACGCGGGACGAACACCGGGGAGCTGTTTTTT.

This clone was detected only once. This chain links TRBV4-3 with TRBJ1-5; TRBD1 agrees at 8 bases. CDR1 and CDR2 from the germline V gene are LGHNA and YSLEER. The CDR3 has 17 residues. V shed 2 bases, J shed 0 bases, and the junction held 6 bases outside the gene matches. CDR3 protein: CASSQRDRGYSNQPQHF. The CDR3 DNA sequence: TGCGCCAGCAGCCAAAGAGACAGGGGATATAGCAATCAGCCCCAGCATTTT.

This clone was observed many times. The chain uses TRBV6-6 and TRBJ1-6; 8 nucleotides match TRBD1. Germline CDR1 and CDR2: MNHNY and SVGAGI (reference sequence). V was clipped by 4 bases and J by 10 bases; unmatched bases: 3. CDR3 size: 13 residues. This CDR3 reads CASSWTGRSPLHF. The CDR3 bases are TGTGCCAGCAGTTGGACAGGGAGATCACCCCTCCACTTT.

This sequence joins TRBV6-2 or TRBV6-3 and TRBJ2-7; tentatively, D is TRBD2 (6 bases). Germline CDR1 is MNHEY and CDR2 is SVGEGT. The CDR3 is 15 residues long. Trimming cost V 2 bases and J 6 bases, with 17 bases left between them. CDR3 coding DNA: TGTGCCAGCAGTTACCTCTTACCGGGACTCTCCGAGCAGTACTTC. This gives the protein CASSYLLPGLSEQYF.

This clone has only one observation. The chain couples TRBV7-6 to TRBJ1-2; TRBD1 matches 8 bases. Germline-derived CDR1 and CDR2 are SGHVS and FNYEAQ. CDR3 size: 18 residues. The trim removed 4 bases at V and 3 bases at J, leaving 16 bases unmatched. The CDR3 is CASSSTTGEVVRDYGYTF. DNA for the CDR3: TGTGCCAGCAGCTCCACGACAGGGGAAGTTGTGAGGGACTATGGCTACACCTTC.

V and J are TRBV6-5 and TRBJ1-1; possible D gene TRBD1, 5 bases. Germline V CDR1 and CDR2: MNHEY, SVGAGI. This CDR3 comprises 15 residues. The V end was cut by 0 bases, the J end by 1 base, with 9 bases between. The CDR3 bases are TGTGCCAGCAGTTACTCGACAGCTGGGAACACTGAAGCTTTCTTT. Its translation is CASSYSTAGNTEAFF.